This T cell receptor beta chain was retrieved from a study of blood T cell repertoires in COVID-19 (dated by TCRdb to 2018 to 2021). Study-level background: Collaborator samples came from the United States, Italy and Spain and covered acute and convalescent phases of COVID-19. Subjects who had been exposed to COVID-19, were actively infected with it, or had recovered from it provided the deeply sampled blood TCRbeta repertoires that made up the dataset. Samples were obtained from the ongoing ImmuneRACE study (first 160 participants) and from 1,254 subjects provided by 6 global collaborators. Nearly every sample came with metadata listing a de-identified subject ID, COVID-19 status, age in years and sex. A freely available public database, intended as a resource for researchers studying the immune response to SARS-CoV-2, is where the repertoires were released. The prospective study material was composed of cDNA or gDNA derived from T cells, B-cell-depleted T cells, or PBMCs. Where available, HLA class I and class II types were taken from metadata supplied by the sample provider and were not determined by assay-based typing.

TCRbeta CDR3 regions were amplified from genomic DNA by means of the immunoSEQ Assay, a bias-controlled multiplex PCR. The study's own analysis went as follows. The number of nucleated cells in each sample was estimated by amplification of reference gene primers within the assay. To quantify the absolute abundance of each unique TCRbeta CDR3 rearrangement, sequence reads were collapsed and filtered. For each sample, productive Simpson clonality was calculated by taking the square root of Simpson's diversity index across productive rearrangements. TCRdb's version of the immuneACCESS table is confined to in-frame rearrangements and falls short of the full clone set. An unresolved V gene accounts for under half of the shortfall where checked; the remainder is of unknown origin. V, J and clone size are those of that table, while D and trimming were read from the DNA. This sample comprises over 150,000 clones, around 87% of them detected only once. The ten largest clones represent about 12% of the sample.

In Seattle, one collaborating source enrolled patients while the infection was active and tracked those patients longitudinally over the course of disease. Collaborating institutions collected whole blood in K2EDTA tubes following their own protocols. For TCRbeta analysis, collaborator samples were shipped as frozen whole blood, as isolated PBMCs, or as DNA extracted from either sample type. Worth noting for this clone: Its antigen has not been determined. Within one base of it there is no much larger clone, and no base qualities were kept.

The CDR3 runs 15 residues from the cysteine to the phenylalanine. Here the CDR3 DNA is all that survives: 45 bases in frame from base 1. Per the germline V gene, LGHNA is the CDR1 and YSLEER is the CDR2. Trimming accounts for 4 bases at V and 3 bases at J, while the number of junction bases matched to no gene is 5. Points the paper makes about the study in general: The quantity of clinical and demographic metadata differed by source and by participant and was supplied without curation.

This chain is built from TRBV4-3 and TRBJ2-1, and 8 bases in between align with TRBD1. Sequencing was done on a sample of peripheral blood. This clonotype was obtained from a woman in her 70s with COVID-19, enrolled during active disease. The CDR3 has the sequence CASSRGQGSYNEQFF. Read as DNA, the sequence is TGCGCCAGCAGCCGCGGACAGGGAAGCTACAATGAGCAGTTCTTC.